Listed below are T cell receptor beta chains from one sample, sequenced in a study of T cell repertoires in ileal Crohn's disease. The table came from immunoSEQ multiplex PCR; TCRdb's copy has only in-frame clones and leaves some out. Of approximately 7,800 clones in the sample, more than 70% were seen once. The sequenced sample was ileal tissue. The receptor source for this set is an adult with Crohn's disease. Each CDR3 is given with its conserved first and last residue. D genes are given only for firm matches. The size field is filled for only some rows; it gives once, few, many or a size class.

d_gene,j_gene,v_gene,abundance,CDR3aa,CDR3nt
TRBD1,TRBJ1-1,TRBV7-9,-,CASRTQGAGEAFF,TGTGCCAGCAGGACGCAGGGGGCTGGTGAAGCTTTCTTT
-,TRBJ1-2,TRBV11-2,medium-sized,CASSHSSRGYTF,TGTGCCAGCAGCCATTCGTCACGGGGCTACACCTTC
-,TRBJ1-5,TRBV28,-,CASSLSGRDNQPQHF,TGTGCCAGCAGTTTATCGGGTAGGGACAATCAGCCCCAGCATTTT
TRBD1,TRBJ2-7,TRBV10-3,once,CATGDSHYEQYF,TGTGCCACCGGGGACAGCCACTACGAGCAGTACTTC
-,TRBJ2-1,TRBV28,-,CASLGRTGGSYNEQFF,TGTGCCAGCCTGGGCAGGACAGGAGGGTCCTACAATGAGCAGTTCTTC
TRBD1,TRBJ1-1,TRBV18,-,CASLGARGQGTEAFF,TGTGCCAGCCTTGGGGCCCGGGGACAGGGGACTGAAGCTTTCTTT
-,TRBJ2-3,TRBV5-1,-,CASSPDSTTDTQYF,TGCGCCAGCAGTCCGGACAGTACCACAGATACGCAGTATTTT
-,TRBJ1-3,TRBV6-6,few,CASRGPRSGNTIYF,TGTGCCAGCAGGGGACCGCGCTCTGGAAACACCATATATTTT
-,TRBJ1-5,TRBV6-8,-,CASSVRGSAQHF,TGTGCCAGCAGTGTCCGGGGATCGGCCCAGCATTTT
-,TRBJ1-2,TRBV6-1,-,CASREGQPHGEGYTF,TGTGCCAGCAGGGAAGGACAGCCCCACGGCGAAGGCTACACCTTC
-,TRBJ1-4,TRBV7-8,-,CASSQFTGSDEKLFF,TGTGCCAGCAGCCAATTTACGGGGTCAGATGAAAAACTGTTTTTT
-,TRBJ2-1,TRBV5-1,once,CASSPGSTNYEQFF,TGCGCCAGCAGCCCCGGATCAACGAACTATGAGCAGTTCTTC
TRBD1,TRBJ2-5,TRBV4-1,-,CASSTHGQGAGETQYF,TGCGCCAGCTCGACCCACGGACAGGGGGCGGGAGAGACCCAGTACTTC
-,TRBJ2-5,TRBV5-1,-,CASSLYTDREETQYF,TGCGCCAGCAGCTTGTATACCGACAGAGAAGAGACCCAGTACTTC
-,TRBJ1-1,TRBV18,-,CASSPQPVANTEAFF,TGTGCCAGCTCACCACAACCGGTGGCGAACACTGAAGCTTTCTTT
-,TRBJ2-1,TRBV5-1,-,CASGTPGLTYNEQFF,TGCGCCAGCGGGACTCCAGGGCTCACCTACAATGAGCAGTTCTTC
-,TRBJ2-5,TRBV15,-,CATSREAGPQYF,TGTGCCACCAGCAGGGAGGCGGGACCCCAGTACTTC
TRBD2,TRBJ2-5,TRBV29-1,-,CSGFGGGEETQYF,TGCAGCGGGTTCGGGGGGGGAGAAGAGACCCAGTACTTC
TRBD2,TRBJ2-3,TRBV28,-,CASKVKSGGAGRDTQYF,TGTGCCAGCAAAGTGAAGAGCGGGGGGGCTGGGAGAGATACGCAGTATTTT
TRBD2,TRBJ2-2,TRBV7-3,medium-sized,CASSFSGGGTGELFF,TGTGCCAGCAGCTTCTCCGGGGGGGGAACCGGGGAGCTGTTTTTT
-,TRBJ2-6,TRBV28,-,CASSLFASGANVLTF,TGTGCCAGCAGTTTATTCGCATCTGGGGCCAACGTCCTGACTTTC
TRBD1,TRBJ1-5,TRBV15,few,CATSFRTGRAGQPQHF,TGTGCCACCAGTTTCCGGACAGGGCGGGCAGGTCAGCCCCAGCATTTT
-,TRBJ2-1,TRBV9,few,CASSASSYNEQFF,TGTGCCAGCAGCGCCAGCTCCTACAATGAGCAGTTCTTC
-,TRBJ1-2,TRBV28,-,CASSLRGEHGYTF,TGTGCCAGCAGTTTACGGGGGGAACATGGCTACACCTTC
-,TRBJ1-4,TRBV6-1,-,CASGSRATNEKLFF,TGTGCCAGCGGCAGCAGGGCAACTAATGAAAAACTGTTTTTT
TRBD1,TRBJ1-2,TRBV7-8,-,CASSSGTGVVAGYTF,TGTGCCAGCAGCTCGGGGACAGGGGTCGTGGCTGGCTACACCTTC
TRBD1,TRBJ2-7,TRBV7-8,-,CASSSTVSGTGRDYEQYF,TGTGCCAGCAGCTCTACGGTCTCCGGGACAGGGAGAGACTACGAGCAGTACTTC
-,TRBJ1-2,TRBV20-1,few,CSASSRPGYTF,TGCAGTGCTAGTTCCCGCCCCGGCTACACCTTC
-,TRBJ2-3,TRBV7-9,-,CASSLAQLLNTDTQYF,TGTGCCAGCAGCTTAGCCCAACTACTTAACACAGATACGCAGTATTTT
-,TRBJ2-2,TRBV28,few,CASSSLRPPGELFF,TGTGCCAGCAGTTCCCTTCGCCCACCCGGGGAGCTGTTTTTT
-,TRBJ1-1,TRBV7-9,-,CASSLTPDTEAFF,TGTGCCAGCAGCCTTACACCAGACACTGAAGCTTTCTTT
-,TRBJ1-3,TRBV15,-,CATSRDGNTIYF,TGTGCCACCAGCAGAGATGGCAACACCATATATTTT
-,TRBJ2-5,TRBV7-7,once,CASSFRREETQYF,TGTGCTAGCAGCTTTCGCAGGGAAGAGACCCAGTACTTC
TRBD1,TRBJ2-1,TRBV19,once,CASSTRTGVTNEQFF,TGTGCCAGTAGTACTAGGACAGGGGTAACCAATGAGCAGTTCTTC
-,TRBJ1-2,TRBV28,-,CASSFRGPNYGYTF,TGTGCCAGCAGTTTTCGAGGGCCTAACTATGGCTACACCTTC
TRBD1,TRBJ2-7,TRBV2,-,CASSEPTGVSSYEQYF,TGTGCCAGCAGTGAACCAACAGGGGTGAGCTCCTACGAGCAGTACTTC
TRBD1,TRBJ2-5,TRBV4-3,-,CASSQDGTGGGETQYF,TGCGCCAGCAGCCAAGACGGGACAGGGGGTGGGGAGACCCAGTACTTC
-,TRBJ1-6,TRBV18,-,CASSPPNGRSYNSPLHF,TGTGCCAGCTCACCACCTAACGGCCGCTCCTATAATTCACCCCTCCACTTT
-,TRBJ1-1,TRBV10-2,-,CASSERSGNTEAFF,TGCGCCAGCAGTGAGAGATCCGGTAACACTGAAGCTTTCTTT
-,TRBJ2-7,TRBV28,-,CASSGRYSYEQYF,TGTGCCAGCAGTGGACGATACTCCTACGAGCAGTACTTC
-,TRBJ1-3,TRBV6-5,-,CASSGRHSSGNTIYF,TGTGCCAGCAGTGGGAGACACAGCTCTGGAAACACCATATATTTT
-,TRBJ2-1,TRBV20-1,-,CSASLRGKQFF,TGCAGTGCTAGCTTACGAGGCAAGCAGTTCTTC
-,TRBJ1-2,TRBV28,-,CASSYKWDYGYTF,TGTGCCAGCAGCTATAAATGGGACTATGGCTACACCTTC
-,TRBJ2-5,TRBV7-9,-,CASSPFTVKETQYF,TGTGCCAGCAGCCCTTTTACAGTCAAGGAGACCCAGTACTTC
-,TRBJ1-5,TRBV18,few,CASSPPGPNQPQHF,TGTGCCAGCTCACCCCCGGGACCTAATCAGCCCCAGCATTTT
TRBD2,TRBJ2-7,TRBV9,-,CASSGRLAAEQYF,TGTGCCAGCAGCGGTCGGCTAGCGGCCGAGCAGTACTTC
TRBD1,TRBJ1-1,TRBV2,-,CASSDRDRAEAFF,TGTGCCAGCAGTGATAGGGACAGGGCTGAAGCTTTCTTT
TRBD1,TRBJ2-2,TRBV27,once,CASSVGRGTGELFF,TGTGCCAGCAGTGTTGGCAGGGGGACCGGGGAGCTGTTTTTT
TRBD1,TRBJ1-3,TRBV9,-,CASSAALSLTGPSGNTIYF,TGTGCCAGCAGCGCAGCCCTCTCATTGACAGGGCCCTCTGGAAACACCATATATTTT
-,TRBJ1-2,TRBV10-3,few,CATRTGSYGYTF,TGTGCCACACGGACGGGCAGCTATGGCTACACCTTC
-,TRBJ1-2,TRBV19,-,CASSIGTGTDYGYTF,TGTGCCAGTAGTATCGGGACCGGGACGGACTATGGCTACACCTTC
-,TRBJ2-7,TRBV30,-,CASSLRANEQYF,TGTGCCTCCAGCTTAAGAGCCAACGAGCAGTACTTC
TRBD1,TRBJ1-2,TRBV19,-,CASTQTGENYGYTF,TGTGCCAGTACTCAGACAGGGGAGAACTATGGCTACACCTTC
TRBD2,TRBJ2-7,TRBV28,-,CASRTTRDYTYEQYF,TGTGCCAGCAGGACTACTCGGGACTACACCTACGAGCAGTACTTC
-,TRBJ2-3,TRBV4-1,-,CASSQRDTDTQYF,TGCGCCAGCAGCCAACGGGACACAGATACGCAGTATTTT
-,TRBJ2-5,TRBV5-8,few,CASSLTGPRETQYF,TGTGCCAGCAGCCTGACAGGTCCAAGGGAGACCCAGTACTTC
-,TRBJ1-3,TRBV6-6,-,CASTGGNTIYF,TGTGCCAGCACCGGAGGAAACACCATATATTTT